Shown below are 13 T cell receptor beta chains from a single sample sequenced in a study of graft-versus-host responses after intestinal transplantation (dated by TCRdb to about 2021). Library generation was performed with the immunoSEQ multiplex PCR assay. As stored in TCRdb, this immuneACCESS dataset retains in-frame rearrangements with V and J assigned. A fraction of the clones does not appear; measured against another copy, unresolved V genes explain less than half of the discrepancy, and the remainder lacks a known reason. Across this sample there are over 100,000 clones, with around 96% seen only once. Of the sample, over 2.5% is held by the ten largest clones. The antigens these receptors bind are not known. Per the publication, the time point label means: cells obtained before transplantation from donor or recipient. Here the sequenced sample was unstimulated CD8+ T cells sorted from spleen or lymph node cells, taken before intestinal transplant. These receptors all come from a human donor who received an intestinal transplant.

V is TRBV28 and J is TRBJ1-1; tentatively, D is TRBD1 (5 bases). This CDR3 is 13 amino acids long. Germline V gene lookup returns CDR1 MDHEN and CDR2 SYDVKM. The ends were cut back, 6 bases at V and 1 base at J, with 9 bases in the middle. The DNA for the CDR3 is TGTGCCAGCAGGCTGACAGCGAACACTGAAGCTTTCTTT. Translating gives CASRLTANTEAFF. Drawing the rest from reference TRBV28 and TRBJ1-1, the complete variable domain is DVKVTQSSRYLVKRTGEKVFLECVQDMDHENMFWYRQDPGLGLRLIYFSYDVKMKEKGDIPEGYSVSREKKERFSLILESASTNQTSMYLCASRLTANTEAFFGQGTRLTVV.

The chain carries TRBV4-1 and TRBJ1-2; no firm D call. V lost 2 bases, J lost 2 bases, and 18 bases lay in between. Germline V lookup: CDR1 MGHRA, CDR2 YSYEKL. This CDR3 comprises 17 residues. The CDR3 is CASSQLEQAPSNYGYTF. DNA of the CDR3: TGCGCCAGCAGCCAACTAGAGCAGGCGCCGTCAAACTATGGCTACACCTTC.

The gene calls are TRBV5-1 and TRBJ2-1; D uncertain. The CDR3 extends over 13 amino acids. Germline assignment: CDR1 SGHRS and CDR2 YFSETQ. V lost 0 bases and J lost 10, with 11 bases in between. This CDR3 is CASSLATGNEQFF. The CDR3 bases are TGCGCCAGCAGCTTGGCCACCGGTAACGAGCAGTTCTTC. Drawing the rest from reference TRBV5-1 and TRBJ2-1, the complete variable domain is KAGVTQTPRYLIKTRGQQVTLSCSPISGHRSVSWYQQTPGQGLQFLFEYFSETQRNKGNFPGRFSGRQFSNSRSEMNVSTLELGDSALYLCASSLATGNEQFFGPGTRLTVL.

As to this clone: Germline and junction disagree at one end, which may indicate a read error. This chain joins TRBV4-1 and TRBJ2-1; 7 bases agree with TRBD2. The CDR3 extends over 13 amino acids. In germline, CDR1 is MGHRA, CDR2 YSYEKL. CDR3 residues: CASSQEGGNEQFF. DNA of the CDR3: TGTGCCAGCAGCCAAGAGGGAGGGAATGAGCAGTTCTTC.

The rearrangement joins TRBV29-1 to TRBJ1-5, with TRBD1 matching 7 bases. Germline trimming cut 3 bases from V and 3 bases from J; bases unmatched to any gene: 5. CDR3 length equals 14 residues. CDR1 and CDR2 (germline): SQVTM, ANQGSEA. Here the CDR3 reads CSVETDRVNQPQHF. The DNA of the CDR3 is TGCAGCGTTGAGACAGACAGGGTCAATCAGCCCCAGCATTTT.

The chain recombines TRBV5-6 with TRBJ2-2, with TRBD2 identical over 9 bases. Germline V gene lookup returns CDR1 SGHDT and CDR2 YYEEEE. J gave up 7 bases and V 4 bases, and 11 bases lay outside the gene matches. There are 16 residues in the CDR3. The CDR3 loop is CASSPSRTSVIGELFF. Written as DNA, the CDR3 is TGTGCCAGCAGCCCATCCAGGACTAGCGTCATCGGGGAGCTGTTTTTT.

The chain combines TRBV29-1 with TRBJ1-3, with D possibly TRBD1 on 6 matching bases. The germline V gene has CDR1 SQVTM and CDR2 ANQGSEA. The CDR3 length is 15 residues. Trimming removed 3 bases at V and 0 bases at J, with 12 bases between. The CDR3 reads CSVDPGHSSGNTIYF. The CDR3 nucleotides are TGCAGCGTTGACCCGGGACATAGCTCTGGAAACACCATATATTTT.

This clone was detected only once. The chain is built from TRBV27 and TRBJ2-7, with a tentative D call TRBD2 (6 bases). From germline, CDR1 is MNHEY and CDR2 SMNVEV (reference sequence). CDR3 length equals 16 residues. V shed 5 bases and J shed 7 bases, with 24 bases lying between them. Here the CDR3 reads CASSHGGIGASEEQYF. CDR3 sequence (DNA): TGTGCCAGCAGTCACGGGGGTATCGGAGCATCTGAAGAGCAGTACTTC.

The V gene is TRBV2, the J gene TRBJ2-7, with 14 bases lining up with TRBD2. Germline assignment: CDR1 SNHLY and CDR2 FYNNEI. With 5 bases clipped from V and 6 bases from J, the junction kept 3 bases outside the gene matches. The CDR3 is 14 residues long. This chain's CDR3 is CASSPGLAGAEQYF. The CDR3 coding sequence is TGTGCCAGCAGTCCGGGACTAGCGGGAGCCGAGCAGTACTTC. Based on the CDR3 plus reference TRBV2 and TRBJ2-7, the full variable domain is EPEVTQTPSHQVTQMGQEVILRCVPISNHLYFYWYRQILGQKVEFLVSFYNNEISEKSEIFDDQFSVERPDGSNFTLKIRSTKLEDSAMYFCASSPGLAGAEQYFGPGTRLTVT.

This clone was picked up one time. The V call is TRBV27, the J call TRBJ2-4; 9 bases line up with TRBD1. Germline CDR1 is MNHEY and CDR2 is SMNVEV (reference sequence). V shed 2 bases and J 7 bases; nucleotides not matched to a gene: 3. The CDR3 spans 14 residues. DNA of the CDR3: TGTGCCAGCAGTTTAGTGGGGACAGGGAACATTCAGTACTTC. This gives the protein CASSLVGTGNIQYF.

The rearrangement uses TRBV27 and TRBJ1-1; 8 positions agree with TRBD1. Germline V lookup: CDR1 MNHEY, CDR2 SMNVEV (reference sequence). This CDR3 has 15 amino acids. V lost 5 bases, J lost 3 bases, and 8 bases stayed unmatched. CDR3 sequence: CASSPWTGWDTEAFF. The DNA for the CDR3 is TGTGCCAGCAGTCCGTGGACAGGGTGGGACACTGAAGCTTTCTTT.

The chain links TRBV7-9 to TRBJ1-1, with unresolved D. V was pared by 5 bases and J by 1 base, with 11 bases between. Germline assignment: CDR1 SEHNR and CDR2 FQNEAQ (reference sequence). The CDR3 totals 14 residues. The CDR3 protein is CASSQGRANTEAFF. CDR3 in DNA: TGTGCCAGCAGCCAAGGTAGGGCGAACACTGAAGCTTTCTTT.

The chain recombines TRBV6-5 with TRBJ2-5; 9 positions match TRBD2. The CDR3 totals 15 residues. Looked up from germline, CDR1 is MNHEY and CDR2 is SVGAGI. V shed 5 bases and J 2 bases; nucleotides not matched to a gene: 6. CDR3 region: CASSLAGSGQETQYF. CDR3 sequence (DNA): TGTGCCAGCAGTCTAGCGGGAAGTGGACAAGAGACCCAGTACTTC.